What follows is one T cell receptor beta chain and its context. Antigen unknown. Clones were read by immunoSEQ multiplex PCR, and TCRdb kept only the in-frame ones, dropping some. The sample includes 150,000 to 200,000 clones, around nine tenths seen only once; the top ten take about 2.9%. This entry belongs to a study of cytotoxic CD8 clonotypes in ibrutinib-treated CLL. Overall study: IGHV unmutated 17 to 18; relapsed/refractory 11 to 12; treatment-naive over 14. Treatment had run for a median about 12 months, range 6 to 36, when response samples were taken.

Study outcomes and limitations: Before falling back toward baseline at progression, clonality had risen at the time of ibrutinib response. Baseline-level clonality went beyond age-matched healthy donors and moved in step with circulating CD8+ T-cell counts.

The specimen was PBMCs, collected at disease progression, from a patient treated with ibrutinib. The origin of this receptor is a human donor with chronic lymphocytic leukemia.

CDR3 residues: CASSPTTDHYGYTF. CDR3 coding DNA: TGTGCCAGCTCACCAACAACAGATCACTATGGCTACACCTTC. The chain carries TRBV18 and TRBJ1-2; D call uncertain. The CDR3 totals 14 residues. Germline CDR1 reads KGHSH; CDR2 reads LQKENI. Trimming shortened V by 2 bases and J by 3 bases, and 10 bases separated the two germline ends.